This T cell receptor (beta chain) stems from a study of T cell responses to AZD1222 COVID-19 vaccine. Study-wide context: Second-dose timings of about 4 or about 12 weeks were pooled. Overall study findings and caveats: Mostly white British, mostly female donors; authors suggested clonal diversity may be underestimated. Every sample of the repertoires postdated the peak T cell response. CD4 TCRs associated with vaccination spanned spike, dominating at 160-218 and 743-854.

A remark on this clone: Antigen: not known.

Losses at the gene ends were 0 bases for V and 2 bases for J; bases not matched to a gene: 11. Looked up from germline, CDR1 is SGHDN and CDR2 is FVKESK. The CDR3 has 18 amino acids. Libraries were prepared by immunoSEQ multiplex PCR; TCRdb keeps only in-frame clonotypes and omits some of them. The sample lists over 100,000 clones, roughly 89% occurring once. This sample comprised peripheral blood, obtained on day 0 of AZD1222 vaccination. V is TRBV14 and J is TRBJ1-2; TRBD1 matches at 8 bases. The clonotype comes from an adult in good health. The CDR3 loop is CASSQDAGTGLSNYGYTF. The DNA of the CDR3 is TGTGCCAGCAGCCAAGACGCCGGGACAGGACTCTCAAACTATGGCTACACCTTC. Looking up the rest from reference TRBV14 and TRBJ1-2 gives the full variable domain: EAGVTQFPSHSVIEKGQTVTLRCDPISGHDNLYWYRRVMGKEIKFLLHFVKESKQDESGMPNNRFLAERTGGTYSTLKVQPAELEDSGVYFCASSQDAGTGLSNYGYTFGSGTRLTVV.